The rows below give T cell receptor beta chains drawn from one sample of a study of blood T cells in healthy people across ages. TCRdb itself ran the 5' RACE reads through MiXCR, one entry per CDR3 protein. The sample contains 1.8 million or so distinct CDR3 sequences, approximately 39% of which appear only once. The sequencing sample was made of blood. These receptors all come from a human donor in good health. The CDR3 runs from the conserved cysteine through the conserved F or W. D genes are given only for firm matches. Only part of the rows carry a size: once, few, many, or a class if the clone is expanded.

NA TRBJ1-2 TRBV20-1 NA TGCAGTGCCGGAACTGGGGGCAAGTATGGCTACACCTTC CSAGTGGKYGYTF
NA TRBJ2-7 TRBV5-1 NA TGCGCCAGCAGCTTTGGGGCCTCACTCAGAGGCACCTACAATGAGCAGTACTTC CASSFGASLRGTYNEQYF
NA TRBJ2-7 TRBV29-1 NA TGCAGCGCCGCGCGTGCCTACGAGCAGTACTTC CSAARAYEQYF
NA TRBJ1-2 TRBV12-5 NA TGTGCTAGTGGCTTGACCTCGTTGGATGGCTACACCTTC CASGLTSLDGYTF
NA TRBJ2-5 TRBV11-3 TRBD1 TGTGCCAGCAGCCCCCAACTCCAGACAGGGGATCCAGAGACCCAGTACTTC CASSPQLQTGDPETQYF
few TRBJ1-2 TRBV10-3 TRBD1 TGTGCCATCAGTGAGATGGACAGGCGGGTTTCCTATGGCTACACCTTC CAISEMDRRVSYGYTF
NA TRBJ2-1 TRBV24-1 TRBD1 TGTGCCACCAGTGATTTAGGGACAGGGCTTTACAATGAGCAGTTCTTC CATSDLGTGLYNEQFF
few TRBJ1-2 TRBV2 NA TGTGCCAGCAGTGAAATACGGTTGGGGGGAGGAGGCTACACCTTC CASSEIRLGGGGYTF
many TRBJ1-5 TRBV6-2/TRBV6-3 NA TGTGCCAGCTCGTCGGGTAGCAATCAGCCCCAGCATTTT CASSSGSNQPQHF
NA TRBJ2-7 TRBV20-1 NA TGCAGTGCTCGATCCAGACAGAGGGCCTACGAGCAGTACTTC CSARSRQRAYEQYF
few TRBJ2-5 TRBV20-1 NA TGCAGTGCTAGGGAGACAGGCTTGGACCAGTACTTC CSARETGLDQYF
few TRBJ1-2 TRBV12-3/TRBV12-4 TRBD1 TGTGCCAGCAGTTCTTATGCCCTCCGGGACAGCAGAGGCTACACCTTC CASSSYALRDSRGYTF
NA TRBJ1-2 TRBV18 TRBD1 TGTGCCAGCTCACCACCGGGACAGGGATTTTATGGCTACACCTTC CASSPPGQGFYGYTF
NA TRBJ2-1 TRBV6-6 TRBD1 TGTGCCAGCAGACCGGGACAGGGGTACAATGAGCAGTTCTTC CASRPGQGYNEQFF
NA TRBJ2-1 TRBV6-5 TRBD2 TGTGCCAGCAGTTTCCGGACTAGCGGGGGGGTCCGGTACAATGAGCAGTTCTTC CASSFRTSGGVRYNEQFF
NA TRBJ2-1 TRBV15 TRBD1 TGTGCCACCAGCAGAGAGGCGACAGGGGGGTACAATGAGCAGTTCTTC CATSREATGGYNEQFF
NA TRBJ2-1 TRBV5-1 NA TGCGCCAGCAGCCCTTTGGTCGGGAGCGATGAGCAGTTCTTC CASSPLVGSDEQFF
NA TRBJ2-1 TRBV20-1 NA TGCAGTGCCCCGGGTAGGGATCAGGCCTACAATGAGCAGTTCTTC CSAPGRDQAYNEQFF
NA TRBJ2-1 TRBV29-1 NA TGCAGCGTTGAAGATTGGACGGTGGGGACACACAATGAGCAGTTCTTC CSVEDWTVGTHNEQFF
NA TRBJ2-3 TRBV3-1 TRBD2 TGTGCCAGCAGCCAATGGGGGACTAGCGGGGGGACGACAGGAAGGGCAGATACGCAGTATTTT CASSQWGTSGGTTGRADTQYF
once TRBJ1-1 TRBV9 NA TGTGCCAGCAGAAAGATGGGGATGAACACTGAAGCTTTCTTT CASRKMGMNTEAFF
NA TRBJ2-3 TRBV20-1 TRBD2 TGCAGTGCTAGCCTAGCGGGGGGACGAGATACGCAGTATTTT CSASLAGGRDTQYF
once TRBJ1-1 TRBV5-1 NA TGCGCCAGCAGCCTTACCGGGACACCCTTCACTGAAGCTTTCTTT CASSLTGTPFTEAFF
NA TRBJ2-7 TRBV25-1 NA TGTGCCAGCAGCGAGGGAGTTAAGCAGTACTTC CASSEGVKQYF
NA TRBJ2-3 TRBV29-1 TRBD1 TGCAGCGTCCGCCGGGACAGAGGGCCCACAGATACGCAGTATTTT CSVRRDRGPTDTQYF
NA TRBJ2-6 TRBV12-3/TRBV12-4 NA TGTGCCAGCAGTTCATCGGGATTCCACTCTGGGGCCAACGTCCTGACTTTC CASSSSGFHSGANVLTF
NA TRBJ2-5 TRBV7-9 NA TGTGCCAGCAGCCGTCATAATATACAAGAGACCCAGTACTTC CASSRHNIQETQYF
NA TRBJ2-3 TRBV20-1 TRBD2 TGCGGTGCTGGGGGGGGACTAGCGACGGGCACAGATACGCAGTATTTT CGAGGGLATGTDTQYF
NA TRBJ1-4 TRBV18 NA TGTGCCAGCTCACCGGGGCCCCGGGATGAAAAACTGTTTTTT CASSPGPRDEKLFF
NA TRBJ2-7 TRBV5-5 NA TGTGCCAGCAGCTTGGGGGCCGGAACCACCGAGCAGTACTTC CASSLGAGTTEQYF
NA TRBJ2-1 TRBV10-3 TRBD2 TGTGCCATCAGTGAGTCGATCGGGGGGGGCTACAATGAGCAGTTCTTC CAISESIGGGYNEQFF
NA TRBJ2-3 TRBV28 TRBD2 TGTGCCAGCAGTTTAGGGACGGGGGGGCCAACAGATACGCAGTATTTT CASSLGTGGPTDTQYF
NA TRBJ1-3 TRBV4-3 TRBD1 TGCGCCAGCAGCCAAGACCTTAACAGGGGTGCTGGAAACACCATATATTTT CASSQDLNRGAGNTIYF
NA TRBJ2-1 TRBV6-2/TRBV6-3 NA TGTGCCATACGGCAACAGGGATCCTACAATGAGCAGTTCTTC CAIRQQGSYNEQFF
NA TRBJ1-1 TRBV7-6 TRBD1 TGTGCCAGCAGCGCGGGACGGATCAGGGGGACTAAAGAAGCTTTCTTT CASSAGRIRGTKEAFF
NA TRBJ2-1 TRBV20-1 NA TGCAGTGCTTTCTCCGGGGGTTCGGGCTATGAGCAGTTCTTC CSAFSGGSGYEQFF
NA TRBJ2-5 TRBV6-6 TRBD1 TGTGCCAGCAGTTGCACGGGACAGGTGGAGGAGACCCAGTACTTC CASSCTGQVEETQYF
few TRBJ2-4 TRBV4-2 NA TGTGCCAGCAGCCAAGAAGGACCACTACTAAACATTCAGTACTTC CASSQEGPLLNIQYF
NA TRBJ2-2 TRBV7-9 NA TGTGCCAGCAATAACGGGGGCCCCACCGGGGAGCTGTTTTTT CASNNGGPTGELFF
NA TRBJ1-2 TRBV27 NA TGTGCCAGCAGTCTGATCCCAACCTATGGCTACACCTTC CASSLIPTYGYTF
NA TRBJ2-1 TRBV20-1 TRBD2 TGCAGTGCTAGTCGAGCGGGGTCCTACGAGCAGTTCTTC CSASRAGSYEQFF
few TRBJ2-7 TRBV11-2 NA TGTGCCAGCAGCCCTGGGTTAGGTCGGCAGGGGTCCCGCGAGCAGTACTTC CASSPGLGRQGSREQYF
NA TRBJ2-3 TRBV27 NA TGTGCCAGCGGTAACCTCCGGGGGACCAGCACAGATACGCAGTATTTT CASGNLRGTSTDTQYF
NA TRBJ2-1 TRBV20-1 TRBD2 TGCAGTGCTCACCTGACTAGCCCCGGTTACAATGAGCAGTTCTTC CSAHLTSPGYNEQFF
NA TRBJ2-7 TRBV7-9 TRBD2 TGTGCCAGCAGCTTAGCCAGCGGGGGCCTTTACGAGCAGTACTTC CASSLASGGLYEQYF
NA TRBJ1-1 TRBV5-1 TRBD1 TGCGCCAGCAGCCAGGCAGGGGGGCACACTGAAGCTTTCTTT CASSQAGGHTEAFF
NA TRBJ1-2 TRBV4-1 NA TGCGCCAGCAGCCAAGCAGGACAATCGGTCTATGGCTACACCTTC CASSQAGQSVYGYTF
once TRBJ1-1 TRBV30 NA TGTGCCTGGGGACCTAACACTGAAGCTTTCTTT CAWGPNTEAFF
few TRBJ2-7 TRBV11-1 NA TGTGCCAGCAGCCTCTCCGAGCACCTAGATTCCTACGAGCAGTACTTC CASSLSEHLDSYEQYF
few TRBJ2-2 TRBV5-1 NA TGCGCCAGCAGCTTCGAGGGGAGGAACACCGGGGAGCTGTTTTTT CASSFEGRNTGELFF
NA TRBJ1-2 TRBV15 NA TGTGCCACCAGCAGAGTAACGGGGCCGGATGGCTACACCTTC CATSRVTGPDGYTF